Shown below are 32 T cell receptor beta chains from a single sample sequenced in a study of radiotherapy plus CTLA-4 blockade in lung cancer. The method was immunoSEQ multiplex PCR; TCRdb's version includes in-frame clones alone and lacks a portion of them. The data show about 100,000 clones, roughly 85% seen once. Sequences were derived from peripheral blood, sampled from a patient treated with radiotherapy plus ipilimumab. These receptors originate from a human donor with non-small cell lung cancer who had stable disease on radiotherapy plus ipilimumab.

CDR3 amino acids: CASSLEDRGHSPLHF. CDR3 nucleotide sequence: TGTGCCAGCAGCTTAGAGGACAGGGGGCATTCACCCCTCCACTTT. J is TRBJ1-6 and V is TRBV7-2; 11 positions agree with TRBD1. The CDR3 sequence is 15 residues long. V was clipped by 1 base and J by 8 bases; unmatched bases: 1. Germline V gene data show CDR1 as SGHTA and CDR2 as FQGNSA.

V gene TRBV27 combines with J gene TRBJ1-1, with TRBD1 identical over 7 bases. Per germline, CDR1 MNHEY and CDR2 SMNVEV (reference sequence). The V segment lost 2 bases and the J segment 4 bases; nucleotides outside the gene matches: 7. The CDR3 spans 15 residues. The CDR3 nucleotides are TGTGCCAGCAGTTTACTAAGACAGGGAAGCACTGAAGCTTTCTTT. Its translation is CASSLLRQGSTEAFF.

The V and J genes are TRBV5-1 and TRBJ1-2, with D unclear. Germline V gives CDR1 SGHRS, CDR2 YFSETQ. This CDR3 is built from 14 residues. Trimming removed 4 bases at V and 0 bases at J, with 10 bases between. This CDR3 reads CASSPGSANYGYTF. CDR3 sequence (DNA): TGCGCCAGCAGCCCGGGGTCTGCTAACTATGGCTACACCTTC. The variable domain in full, with the rest retrieved from reference TRBV5-1 and TRBJ1-2, is KAGVTQTPRYLIKTRGQQVTLSCSPISGHRSVSWYQQTPGQGLQFLFEYFSETQRNKGNFPGRFSGRQFSNSRSEMNVSTLELGDSALYLCASSPGSANYGYTFGSGTRLTVV.

V usage is TRBV2 and J usage is TRBJ2-2, with 14 positions matching TRBD2. CDR3 size: 16 residues. In germline, CDR1 is SNHLY, CDR2 FYNNEI. With 5 bases clipped from V and 5 bases from J, the junction kept 4 bases outside the gene matches. DNA of the CDR3: TGTGCCAGCAGTAAAGGACTAGCGGGAGGTACCGGGGAGCTGTTTTTT. This codes for CASSKGLAGGTGELFF.

This chain joins TRBV28 and TRBJ1-4, with a possible D match to TRBD1 (6 bases). Trimming left V 5 bases short and J 6 bases short, with 16 bases between. Germline CDR1 and CDR2: MDHEN and SYDVKM. This CDR3 is 15 amino acids long. DNA for the CDR3: TGTGCCAGCAGTCCCCATCCAGGGGCCGATGAAAAACTGTTTTTT. Its protein product is CASSPHPGADEKLFF.

This chain connects TRBV28 to TRBJ2-1; D not certain. The V gene lost 7 bases and the J gene lost 7 bases, with 17 bases spanning the gap. Germline lookup yields CDR1 MDHEN and CDR2 SYDVKM. This CDR3 contains 14 residues. CDR3 sequence: CASTPETPVNEQFF. The CDR3 nucleotides read TGTGCCAGCACTCCCGAGACACCCGTTAATGAGCAGTTCTTC.

The chain couples TRBV7-3 to TRBJ2-5; 7 bases are a match to TRBD1. Trimming at V came to 3 bases and at J to 9 bases, leaving 7 bases not matched to a gene. This CDR3 region has 13 residues. In germline, CDR1 is SGHTA, CDR2 FQGTGA. The CDR3 DNA is TGTGCCAGCAGCTTGACAGGGATGAGACCCCAGTACTTC. Translating gives CASSLTGMRPQYF.

The J gene is TRBJ2-7, the V gene TRBV9; maybe TRBD2 (6 bases). The germline V and J ends were trimmed by 3 bases and 6 bases, with 19 bases remaining between them. Germline V gene lookup returns CDR1 SGDLS and CDR2 YYNGEE. The CDR3 is made up of 15 amino acids. In DNA, the CDR3 is TGTGCCAGCAGCGCCGGGGGTAGGGGAAGCACCGAGCAGTACTTC. This gives the protein CASSAGGRGSTEQYF.

The chain has TRBV9 and TRBJ1-6, with D perhaps matching TRBD1 (6 bases). CDR1 is SGDLS, CDR2 YYNGEE, per germline. Trimming left V 3 bases short and J 9 bases short, with 16 bases between. This CDR3 has 15 residues. In DNA, the CDR3 is TGTGCCAGCAGCGCCCTGGGGGCCCTCAGTTCACCCCTCCACTTT. Amino acids: CASSALGALSSPLHF.

The chain links TRBV27 to TRBJ2-1; D is tentatively TRBD1 or TRBD2 (5 bases each). The CDR3 extends over 14 amino acids. Trimming took off 6 bases at V and 2 bases at J, with 11 bases between the two ends. The germline gives CDR1 MNHEY, CDR2 SMNVEV (reference sequence). The CDR3 is CASSPGRTYNEQFF. The DNA of the CDR3 is TGTGCCAGCAGCCCGGGACGAACCTACAATGAGCAGTTCTTC.

The genes are TRBV30 and TRBJ1-2; D may be TRBD1 (5 bases). V was shortened by 4 bases and J by 2 bases, with 11 bases between the two germline ends. The CDR3 spans 13 residues. Germline values: CDR1 GTSNPN, CDR2 SVGIG (reference sequence). In DNA form, the CDR3 reads TGTGCCTGGAAACCGGGACCGAACTATGGCTACACCTTC. It is translated as CAWKPGPNYGYTF.

The chain uses TRBV6-1 and TRBJ2-7; D possibly matches TRBD1 or TRBD2 (5 bases each). The CDR3 consists of 15 residues. V was cut by 5 bases and J by 2 bases, with 16 bases left in between. Germline V gives CDR1 MNHNS, CDR2 SASEGT. The CDR3 sequence: CASSKTGTETYEQYF. For the CDR3, the DNA is TGTGCCAGCAGTAAGACCGGGACGGAGACCTACGAGCAGTACTTC.

The chain has TRBV28 and TRBJ2-2; the D gene could be TRBD1 or TRBD2 (5 bases each). This CDR3 is 15 amino acids long. The germline CDR1 and CDR2 sequences are MDHEN and SYDVKM. Trimming stripped 3 bases from V and 1 base from J, with 9 bases between. The CDR3 loop reads CASSLRGMNTGELFF. CDR3 bases: TGTGCCAGCAGTTTGAGGGGCATGAACACCGGGGAGCTGTTTTTT.

The chain employs TRBV7-9 and TRBJ2-1; 10 bases fit TRBD2. CDR1 is SEHNR and CDR2 is FQNEAQ in the germline V gene (reference sequence). V lost 4 bases to trimming and J lost 4 bases; unmatched junction nucleotides: 7. The CDR3 consists of 16 residues. The CDR3: CASSSLAGVGYNEQFF. The CDR3 nucleotides read TGTGCCAGCAGCTCTCTAGCGGGAGTGGGTTACAATGAGCAGTTCTTC.

In its sample, this clone was seen once. V usage is TRBV13 and J usage is TRBJ2-1; D is uncertain. The germline V gene has CDR1 PRHDT and CDR2 FYEKMQ (reference sequence). CDR3 length: 14 amino acids. Between the trimmed V and J ends, which lost 2 bases and 8 bases, there was a span of 13 bases. CDR3 DNA: TGTGCCAGCAGCTTACTCGCTGCCCGCGATGAGCAGTTCTTC. Translation: CASSLLAARDEQFF.

This chain connects TRBV5-4 to TRBJ2-7, with D hard to call. V was cut by 0 bases and J by 0 bases, with 7 bases left in between. The CDR3 is 14 amino acids. Germline V lookup: CDR1 SGHNT, CDR2 YYREEE (reference sequence). The CDR3 reads CASSLGQHSYEQYF. In DNA, the CDR3 is TGTGCCAGCAGCTTGGGCCAGCACTCCTACGAGCAGTACTTC.

The V call is TRBV11-3, the J call TRBJ2-1; TRBD2 matches 13 bases. V gave up 1 base and J gave up 7 bases; unmatched junction bases: 4. The CDR3 has 16 residues. Germline lookup yields CDR1 SGHNT and CDR2 YENEEA. The DNA of the CDR3 is TGTGCCAGCAGCTTAGGAGGACTAGCGGGAGCTAATGAGCAGTTCTTC. Its translation is CASSLGGLAGANEQFF.

The chain couples TRBV7-6 to TRBJ2-1; 8 bases are a match to TRBD2. With 1 base clipped from V and 2 bases from J, the junction kept 1 base outside the gene matches. The CDR3 spans 15 residues. Looked up from germline, CDR1 is SGHVS and CDR2 is FNYEAQ. DNA of the CDR3: TGTGCCAGCAGCTTAGGTAGCGGGACCTACAATGAGCAGTTCTTC. As protein: CASSLGSGTYNEQFF.

This clone was counted once. The rearrangement joins TRBV28 to TRBJ2-5, with D perhaps TRBD1 or TRBD2 (6 bases each). Germline V gives CDR1 MDHEN, CDR2 SYDVKM. Trimming took off 6 bases at V and 4 bases at J, with 18 bases between the two ends. The CDR3 length is 15 residues. In DNA form, the CDR3 reads TGTGCCAGCAGCTCCTGGGGGGCGAGTGGAGAGACCCAGTACTTC. Amino acid sequence: CASSSWGASGETQYF.

This chain connects TRBV7-8 to TRBJ2-7, with D possibly matching TRBD2 (6 bases). This CDR3 spans 12 amino acids. The V end was cut by 4 bases, the J end by 4 bases, with 8 bases between. Germline loops: CDR1 SGHVS, CDR2 FQNEAQ. The CDR3 here is CASSSAGYEQYF. Here the CDR3 DNA reads TGTGCCAGCAGCTCAGCGGGTTACGAGCAGTACTTC.

The rearrangement links TRBV7-3 to TRBJ1-6; a weak D match, TRBD1 (5 bases). The length of the CDR3 is 14 residues. V lost 5 bases, J lost 4 bases, and 9 bases lay in between. CDR1 and CDR2 (germline): SGHTA, FQGTGA. The CDR3 region is CASSATGYNSPLHF. CDR3 DNA sequence: TGTGCCAGCAGCGCCACAGGATATAATTCACCCCTCCACTTT. Filled out from reference TRBV7-3 and TRBJ1-6, the complete variable domain reads GAGVSQTPSNKVTEKGKYVELRCDPISGHTALYWYRQSLGQGPEFLIYFQGTGAADDSGLPNDRFFAVRPEGSVSTLKIQRTERGDSAVYLCASSATGYNSPLHFGNGTRLTVT.

This clone came up once. This rearrangement joins TRBV9 to TRBJ2-1; tentative D call: TRBD2 (6 bases). The CDR3 spans 16 residues. Trimming stripped 4 bases from V and 3 bases from J, with 17 bases between. The germline V gene has CDR1 SGDLS and CDR2 YYNGEE. The CDR3, as DNA: TGTGCCAGCAGCCCTTCCAGGGACTCAAACTACAATGAGCAGTTCTTC. Amino acid sequence: CASSPSRDSNYNEQFF.

The rearrangement uses TRBV7-2 and TRBJ2-7; TRBD1 matches at 8 bases. Trimming removed 1 base from V and 6 bases from J; junction bases left unmatched: 5. The germline CDR1 and CDR2 sequences are SGHTA and FQGNSA. This CDR3 spans 14 amino acids. The DNA for the CDR3 is TGTGCCAGCAGCTTAGGGACAGGGCCGACCGAGCAGTACTTC. Translated, it gives CASSLGTGPTEQYF.

V and J are TRBV5-4 and TRBJ2-1; perhaps TRBD2 as D (6 bases). Germline CDR1 and CDR2: SGHNT and YYREEE (reference sequence). The CDR3 covers 15 residues. The ends were cut back, 2 bases at V and 8 bases at J, with 17 bases in the middle. This CDR3 is CASSFSLASPDEQFF. The CDR3, as DNA: TGTGCCAGCAGCTTTAGCCTAGCGAGCCCTGATGAGCAGTTCTTC.

Only one count was recorded for this clone. The chain employs TRBV7-8 and TRBJ2-7, with 12 bases lining up with TRBD2. CDR3 length: 17 amino acids. Germline-derived CDR1 and CDR2 are SGHVS and FQNEAQ. The V gene end was trimmed by 0 bases and the J gene end by 1 base; junction bases not matched to a gene: 4. CDR3 loop: CASSLAATSGGSYEQYF. The DNA of the CDR3 is TGTGCCAGCAGCTTAGCCGCGACTAGCGGGGGATCCTACGAGCAGTACTTC.

The chain is built from TRBV7-6 and TRBJ2-3; tentative D call: TRBD2 (6 bases). CDR1 is SGHVS, CDR2 FNYEAQ, per germline. V was shortened by 2 bases and J by 0 bases, with 15 bases between the two germline ends. This CDR3 has 17 amino acids. CDR3: CASSLWALAESTDTQYF. DNA of the CDR3: TGTGCCAGCAGCTTATGGGCGTTAGCGGAAAGCACAGATACGCAGTATTTT.

The chain recombines TRBV28 with TRBJ2-5; TRBD1 agrees at 7 bases. Germline CDR1 and CDR2: MDHEN and SYDVKM. The CDR3 extends over 15 amino acids. J was trimmed by 4 bases and V by 4 bases; bases with no gene match: 9. This chain's CDR3 is CASSSTGWSAETQYF. Written as DNA, the CDR3 is TGTGCCAGCAGTTCGACAGGGTGGAGTGCAGAGACCCAGTACTTC.

The chain couples TRBV28 to TRBJ2-5; D may be TRBD1 (5 bases). V lost 2 bases and J lost 4, with 11 bases in between. The length of the CDR3 is 14 residues. Germline CDR1 and CDR2: MDHEN and SYDVKM. DNA for the CDR3: TGTGCCAGCAGTTTAACAACAGGTAGAGAGACCCAGTACTTC. Protein: CASSLTTGRETQYF.

This clone occurred a few times. This sequence joins TRBV5-1 and TRBJ2-1, with a possible D match to TRBD2 (5 bases). Looked up from germline, CDR1 is SGHRS and CDR2 is YFSETQ. The CDR3 covers 14 residues. Trimming removed 4 bases from V and 6 bases from J, with 14 bases in between. The CDR3 DNA is TGCGCCAGCAGCCCTGGGGAGCTTAGCAATGAGCAGTTCTTC. Its translation: CASSPGELSNEQFF. The full variable domain, in which reference TRBV5-1 and TRBJ2-1 provide the parts outside the CDR3, is KAGVTQTPRYLIKTRGQQVTLSCSPISGHRSVSWYQQTPGQGLQFLFEYFSETQRNKGNFPGRFSGRQFSNSRSEMNVSTLELGDSALYLCASSPGELSNEQFFGPGTRLTVL.

The chain uses TRBV18 and TRBJ2-1, with D tentatively TRBD2 (5 bases). V lost 3 bases to trimming and J lost 0 bases, with 9 bases between them. Germline V gene lookup returns CDR1 KGHSH and CDR2 LQKENI. This CDR3 contains 15 residues. CDR3 amino acids: CASSPRRSSYNEQFF. CDR3 nucleotides: TGTGCCAGCTCACCCAGGAGGAGCTCCTACAATGAGCAGTTCTTC.

The chain links TRBV28 to TRBJ2-3; 10 bases map to TRBD2. Germline values: CDR1 MDHEN, CDR2 SYDVKM. V was clipped by 6 bases and J by 3 bases; unmatched bases: 6. The CDR3 consists of 15 residues. The CDR3 loop is CASRVAGGLTDTQYF. The DNA for the CDR3 is TGTGCCAGCAGGGTAGCGGGAGGATTGACAGATACGCAGTATTTT.

There are a few counts of this clone. The genes are TRBV28 and TRBJ1-6; 9 bases are shared with TRBD1. The germline CDR1 and CDR2 sequences are MDHEN and SYDVKM. The J segment lost 10 bases and the V segment lost 6 bases, leaving 13 bases of the junction unmatched. The CDR3 is 16 residues long. CDR3 in amino acids: CASSPPPGQGGSPLHF. The DNA for the CDR3 is TGTGCCAGCAGCCCCCCTCCGGGACAGGGAGGGTCACCCCTCCACTTT.